The 28 T cell receptor beta chains below all came from one sample that was sequenced in a study of blood T cell repertoires in COVID-19. Sequencing used immunoSEQ multiplex PCR; TCRdb keeps in-frame clones, though not all of them. The table lists 350,000 to 500,000 clones, around 90% of them singletons. The sequencing sample was made of peripheral blood. These receptors were obtained from a man between 18 and 35 years old with COVID-19, enrolled during active disease.

The J gene is TRBJ1-1, the V gene TRBV13; tentative D call: TRBD1 (6 bases). The V and J ends lost 3 bases and 8 bases respectively, with 10 bases between them. Germline CDR1 is PRHDT and CDR2 is FYEKMQ (reference sequence). CDR3 length: 12 residues. CDR3: CASSFQGTEAFF. In DNA, the CDR3 is TGTGCCAGCAGCTTCCAGGGGACGGAAGCTTTCTTT.

The chain uses TRBV6-2 or TRBV6-3 and TRBJ1-5; 9 bases fit TRBD1. This CDR3 region has 18 residues. Germline CDR1 MNHEY, CDR2 SVGEGT. The junction had 11 bases not matched to a gene; V was cut back by 4 bases and J by 1 base. CDR3 protein: CASSSSDRGERSNQPQHF. In DNA form, the CDR3 reads TGTGCCAGCAGTTCCTCGGACAGGGGAGAAAGAAGCAATCAGCCCCAGCATTTT.

This clone was counted a few times. The CDR3 reads CASSEGQNQPQHF. For the CDR3, the DNA is TGTGCCAGCAGCGAAGGACAAAATCAGCCCCAGCATTTT. V gene TRBV7-9 combines with J gene TRBJ1-5; D is possibly TRBD1 (5 bases). In germline, CDR1 is SEHNR, CDR2 FQNEAQ (reference sequence). V was cut by 5 bases and J by 4 bases, with 9 bases left in between. The CDR3 length is 13 residues. Combining the CDR3 with reference TRBV7-9 and TRBJ1-5 gives the whole variable domain DTGVSQNPRHKITKRGQNVTFRCDPISEHNRLYWYRQTLGQGPEFLTYFQNEAQLEKSRLLSDRFSAERPKGSFSTLEIQRTEQGDSAMYLCASSEGQNQPQHFGDGTRLSIL.

The chain uses TRBV27 and TRBJ2-2; TRBD2 matches 12 bases. Germline CDR1 is MNHEY and CDR2 is SMNVEV (reference sequence). After removal of 5 bases from V and 0 bases from J, the junction contained 7 bases not matched to a gene. The CDR3 has 18 amino acids. CDR3 DNA: TGTGCCAGCAGTCGCATGGGGACTAGCGGGCCGAACACCGGGGAGCTGTTTTTT. Protein product: CASSRMGTSGPNTGELFF.

This clone appeared a single time. CDR3: CASSPGNEQFF. The CDR3 DNA is TGTGCCAGCTCACCCGGGAATGAGCAGTTCTTC. The rearrangement uses TRBV18 and TRBJ2-1; no reliable D call. V was clipped by 3 bases and J by 7 bases, with 4 bases between them. The V gene's germline CDR1 is KGHSH and CDR2 LQKENI. CDR3 length: 11 residues.

The chain has TRBV13 and TRBJ2-1, with 11 bases matching TRBD2. Germline V lookup: CDR1 PRHDT, CDR2 FYEKMQ (reference sequence). The CDR3 consists of 16 residues. After removal of 4 bases from V and 3 bases from J, the junction contained 5 bases not matched to a gene. CDR3 DNA: TGTGCCAGCAGCTCCGGACTAGCGGGCCGCTACAATGAGCAGTTCTTC. Protein: CASSSGLAGRYNEQFF.

The chain employs TRBV12-3 or TRBV12-4 and TRBJ1-5; 9 bases are a match to TRBD1. The J segment lost 6 bases and the V segment lost 6 bases, leaving 3 bases of the junction unmatched. The CDR3 covers 13 residues. The DNA for the CDR3 is TGTGCCAGCAGGGGACAGGGAACTCAGCCCCAGCATTTT. Its protein is CASRGQGTQPQHF.

V gene TRBV5-1 combines with J gene TRBJ1-1, with D hard to call. V shed 3 bases and J shed 4 bases, with 16 bases lying between them. The CDR3 length is 15 residues. Per germline, CDR1 SGHRS and CDR2 YFSETQ. The DNA for the CDR3 is TGCGCCAGCAGCTCGGTCGGAGGTGGCGGCACTGAAGCTTTCTTT. Translated: CASSSVGGGGTEAFF.

The J gene is TRBJ2-7, the V gene TRBV27, with D possibly TRBD2 on 5 matching bases. The CDR3 is 13 residues long. The germline CDR1 and CDR2 sequences are MNHEY and SMNVEV (reference sequence). Trimming cost V 6 bases and J 6 bases, with 15 bases left between them. CDR3 sequence reads: CASSNAGLSEQYF. For the CDR3, the DNA is TGTGCCAGCAGCAACGCCGGACTCTCCGAGCAGTACTTC.

The chain joins TRBV7-8 to TRBJ2-1, with D possibly TRBD2 on 6 matching bases. The CDR3 length is 13 residues. The germline V and J ends were trimmed by 6 bases and 6 bases, with 12 bases remaining between them. The germline CDR1 and CDR2 sequences are SGHVS and FQNEAQ. This chain's CDR3 is CASSSTSRNEQFF. The DNA of the CDR3 is TGTGCCAGCAGTAGTACTAGCCGCAATGAGCAGTTCTTC.

The chain uses TRBV6-5 and TRBJ1-1; 8 nucleotides agree with TRBD1. Unmatched junction bases numbered 4, after V lost 2 bases and J lost 2 bases. The CDR3 totals 15 residues. CDR1 and CDR2 (germline): MNHEY, SVGAGI. CDR3 sequence: CASSYQGAFNTEAFF. In DNA form, the CDR3 reads TGTGCCAGCAGTTACCAGGGGGCGTTTAACACTGAAGCTTTCTTT.

This chain links TRBV3-1 (or the pseudogene TRBV3-2) with TRBJ2-3, with 10 bases identical to TRBD1. Trimming removed 4 bases from V and 4 bases from J; junction bases left unmatched: 8. The CDR3 length is 16 residues. Germline V gene sequence: CDR1 LGHDT, CDR2 YNNKEL (reference sequence). Here the CDR3 DNA reads TGTGCCAGCAGCCTAGGGGACAGGGGAGGGGCAGATACGCAGTATTTT. Protein: CASSLGDRGGADTQYF.

V gene TRBV6-6 combines with J gene TRBJ1-1; D not certain. CDR3 length: 13 amino acids. Trimming shortened V by 2 bases and J by 4 bases, and 8 bases separated the two germline ends. From germline, CDR1 is MNHNY and CDR2 SVGAGI (reference sequence). CDR3 amino acids: CASSYVSPTEAFF. In DNA form, the CDR3 reads TGTGCCAGCAGTTACGTCAGTCCCACTGAAGCTTTCTTT.

CDR3 sequence reads: CASSSPNRDEQYF. CDR3 sequence (DNA): TGTGCCAGCAGTTCCCCCAACAGGGACGAGCAGTACTTC. J is TRBJ2-7 and V is TRBV6-5; the D gene is possibly TRBD1 (6 bases). Trimming removed 4 bases at V and 5 bases at J, with 12 bases between. The CDR3 extends over 13 amino acids. The germline V gene encodes CDR1 MNHEY and CDR2 SVGAGI.

The chain couples TRBV5-1 to TRBJ2-3; D possibly corresponds to TRBD1 (6 bases). This CDR3 has 16 amino acids. CDR1 is SGHRS and CDR2 is YFSETQ in the germline V gene. V dropped 4 bases and J dropped 6 bases, with 21 bases sitting between them. CDR3 sequence (DNA): TGCGCCAGCAGCCTGCAGGGGTCCAGAAGGTCCGATACGCAGTATTTT. Protein sequence: CASSLQGSRRSDTQYF.

The chain joins TRBV7-2 to TRBJ2-2, with TRBD2 as a possible D gene (7 bases). Trimming removed 3 bases from V and 2 bases from J, with 19 bases in between. CDR3 length: 18 amino acids. Looked up from germline, CDR1 is SGHTA and CDR2 is FQGNSA. CDR3 in amino acids: CASSLLLAGAGNTGELFF. Written as DNA, the CDR3 is TGTGCCAGCAGCTTGCTGTTGGCGGGGGCCGGAAACACCGGGGAGCTGTTTTTT.

The chain couples TRBV6-5 to TRBJ2-2, with 7 bases that match TRBD2. This CDR3 region has 13 residues. Germline CDR1 MNHEY, CDR2 SVGAGI. Trimming took 4 bases from V and 7 from J; bases not matched to a gene: 3. The CDR3 sequence: CASSWSGGGELFF. The CDR3 DNA is TGTGCCAGCAGTTGGTCGGGGGGCGGGGAGCTGTTTTTT.

This chain connects TRBV3-1 (or the pseudogene TRBV3-2) to TRBJ1-5, with D uncertain. V was trimmed by 1 base and J by 3 bases, leaving 4 bases between them. The V gene's germline CDR1 is LGHDT and CDR2 YNNKEL (reference sequence). The CDR3 sequence is 13 residues long. CDR3 bases: TGTGCCAGCAGCCAAGGAGCCAATCAGCCCCAGCATTTT. It codes for CASSQGANQPQHF.

The CDR3: CASSQGGGAGIQYF. For the CDR3, the DNA is TGTGCCAGCAGCCAAGGAGGGGGCGCAGGGATTCAGTACTTC. The chain recombines TRBV3-1 (or the pseudogene TRBV3-2) with TRBJ2-4, with TRBD1 matching over 7 bases. V shed 1 base, J shed 10 bases, and the junction held 7 bases outside the gene matches. Germline V gene lookup returns CDR1 LGHDT and CDR2 YNNKEL (reference sequence). CDR3 length: 14 residues.

The chain is built from TRBV7-8 and TRBJ2-4; the match to TRBD1 covers 7 bases. This CDR3 comprises 13 residues. Trimming removed 5 bases from V and 6 bases from J; junction bases left unmatched: 4. CDR1 and CDR2 (germline): SGHVS, FQNEAQ. DNA of the CDR3: TGTGCCAGCAGCGTAAGACAGGGAAACATTCAGTACTTC. This codes for CASSVRQGNIQYF.

The chain links TRBV19 to TRBJ2-2; 8 bases agree with TRBD2. J was trimmed by 3 bases and V by 7 bases; bases with no gene match: 10. The CDR3 spans 16 residues. Per germline, CDR1 LNHDA and CDR2 SQIVND (reference sequence). CDR3 amino acids: CASTRSGLADTGELFF. The CDR3 bases are TGTGCCAGTACCCGGAGCGGACTAGCTGACACCGGGGAGCTGTTTTTT.

In DNA form, the CDR3 reads TGCGCCAGCAGTAAACGTTCCGGGGGACTAGCGGAACACCAAGAGACCCAGTACTTC. Translated, it gives CASSKRSGGLAEHQETQYF. V gene TRBV10-2 combines with J gene TRBJ2-5, with 11 bases aligning to TRBD2. Germline V gives CDR1 WSHSY, CDR2 SAAADI. Trimming removed 5 bases from V and 0 bases from J; junction bases left unmatched: 14. The CDR3 spans 19 residues.

The V gene is TRBV5-4, the J gene TRBJ2-3; 9 bases agree with TRBD2. V shed 6 bases, J shed 6 bases, and the junction held 14 bases outside the gene matches. The CDR3 loop spans 16 amino acids. Looked up from germline, CDR1 is SGHNT and CDR2 is YYREEE (reference sequence). Here the CDR3 DNA reads TGTGCCAGCACCTCACTAGCGGGCGCGTTCGGGGATACGCAGTATTTT. Residues: CASTSLAGAFGDTQYF.

The CDR3 loop is CASSQLTGTGSGYTF. CDR3 bases: TGTGCCAGCAGCCAATTAACCGGGACAGGGAGCGGCTACACCTTC. The chain is built from TRBV11-3 and TRBJ1-2, with 9 bases identical to TRBD1. This CDR3 spans 15 amino acids. The V and J ends lost 5 bases and 8 bases, in that order; junction bases with no gene match: 12. Germline CDR1 and CDR2: SGHNT and YENEEA.

This clone has a single count. This rearrangement joins TRBV3-1 (or the pseudogene TRBV3-2) to TRBJ2-1; TRBD2 matches 8 bases. CDR1 is LGHDT, CDR2 YNNKEL, per germline (reference sequence). V trimming: 4 bases; J trimming: 0 bases; junction bases outside the gene matches: 11. The CDR3 length is 18 residues. This CDR3 is CASSPGLGGSGSYNEQFF. CDR3 DNA sequence: TGTGCCAGCAGCCCGGGACTAGGTGGTTCGGGCTCCTACAATGAGCAGTTCTTC.

This clone was picked up one time. The chain joins TRBV6-4 to TRBJ1-1; possibly TRBD1 for D (5 bases). Germline-derived CDR1 and CDR2 are MRHNA and SNTAGT. Trimming pared 0 bases from V and 4 bases from J, leaving 9 bases between. There are 14 residues in the CDR3. DNA for the CDR3: TGTGCCAGCAGTGACTCCCAGGGAAGCACTGAAGCTTTCTTT. It specifies CASSDSQGSTEAFF.

The rearrangement joins TRBV7-6 to TRBJ2-1; tentatively, D is TRBD2 (5 bases). CDR1 SGHVS and CDR2 FNYEAQ come from the germline V gene. Trimming took off 0 bases at V and 0 bases at J, with 6 bases between the two ends. The CDR3 consists of 15 residues. CDR3: CASSLAGASYNEQFF. CDR3 coding DNA: TGTGCCAGCAGCTTAGCGGGAGCCTCCTACAATGAGCAGTTCTTC.

About this clone itself: Different DNA sequences within this sample yield the same CDR3. The genes are TRBV3-1 (or the pseudogene TRBV3-2) and TRBJ2-2; no definite D call. V gave up 4 bases and J gave up 4 bases, with 4 bases separating them. Germline V gene lookup returns CDR1 LGHDT and CDR2 YNNKEL (reference sequence). CDR3 length: 12 residues. CDR3 sequence reads: CASSLITGELFF. As DNA, the CDR3 is TGTGCCAGCAGCCTAATCACCGGGGAGCTGTTTTTT.